Included here is one T cell receptor beta chain sequence, with context. Germline V CDR1 and CDR2: LGHNA, YNFKEQ. Trimming at V came to 3 bases and at J to 5 bases, leaving 12 bases not matched to a gene. The CDR3 extends over 16 amino acids. The data originate from a study of T cell responses to AZD1222 COVID-19 vaccine. Sequenced by immunoSEQ multiplex PCR; TCRdb stores in-frame clones only, minus some. Among roughly 100,000 clones listed, roughly 86% were seen once. The chain links TRBV4-2 to TRBJ1-1; 7 bases are a match to TRBD1. This material consisted of peripheral blood, taken 28 days after the second dose of the MenACWY control vaccine. The sequence came from an adult who received the MenACWY meningococcal vaccine as a control. The CDR3 sequence: CASSQMSGGGRTEAFF. CDR3 nucleotide sequence: TGTGCCAGCAGCCAGATGTCAGGGGGGGGACGGACTGAAGCTTTCTTT.